Shown below are 32 T cell receptor beta chains from a single sample sequenced in a study of spatial heterogeneity in lung cancer. The time point: sample taken at primary tumor resection. In each case, whole RNA from tumor, nontumor lung or frozen PBMC was sequenced unsorted. TCRdb re-called the 5' RACE reads through MiXCR, storing one row per CDR3 protein. The sample contains 20,000 to 25,000 distinct CDR3 sequences, roughly 4.6% of which appear only once. Specimen: PBMCs, collected at surgery. These TCRs come from a male donor with early-stage non-small cell lung cancer.

Sample share makes this clonotype medium-sized (0.01 to 0.1%). This sequence joins TRBV3-1 and TRBJ2-3; no reliable D call. Germline values: CDR1 LGHDT, CDR2 YNNKEL (reference sequence). Trimming stripped 4 bases from V and 3 bases from J, with 26 bases between. The CDR3 has 19 amino acids. CDR3 coding DNA: TGTGCCAGCAGCCCCCCGGATCTGCGGCAGCGATTATTAACAGATACGCAGTATTTT. It codes for CASSPPDLRQRLLTDTQYF.

This clonotype appeared many times. In DNA, the CDR3 is TGTGCCAGCAGTTTAATCGACAGGCGGAACACTGAAGCTTTCTTT. This sequence encodes CASSLIDRRNTEAFF. V and J are TRBV28 and TRBJ1-1; tentatively, D is TRBD1 (6 bases). Trimming pared 2 bases from V and 1 base from J, leaving 11 bases between. CDR1 and CDR2 (germline): MDHEN, SYDVKM. This CDR3 comprises 15 residues.

In this sample, this clonotype turned up many times. This chain links TRBV19 with TRBJ2-3; no clear D gene. The V end lost 6 bases, the J end lost 3 bases, and 10 bases lay between the germline ends. The germline CDR1 and CDR2 sequences are LNHDA and SQIVND (reference sequence). The CDR3 totals 13 residues. The CDR3 loop is CASRTVSTDTQYF. The DNA of the CDR3 is TGTGCCAGTAGGACGGTTTCTACAGATACGCAGTATTTT.

At least ten counts were recorded for this clonotype. The DNA for the CDR3 is TGTGCCAGCAGCCAAGATATTCCGGGAGGGCCGCGAAATGAGCAGTTCTTC. Amino acid sequence: CASSQDIPGGPRNEQFF. The chain is built from TRBV3-1 and TRBJ2-1; 8 bases fit TRBD2. J lost 7 bases, V lost 0 bases, and 11 bases had no gene match. The CDR3 loop spans 17 amino acids. In germline, CDR1 is LGHDT, CDR2 YNNKEL (reference sequence).

For this clonotype: One end of the junction does not line up with germline, which may come from a read error. The chain has TRBV20-1 and TRBJ1-1, with a possible D match to TRBD1 (5 bases). Per germline, CDR1 DFQATT and CDR2 SNEGSKA (reference sequence). This CDR3 has 15 amino acids. The CDR3 bases are TGCAGTGCTGGAGAGGCTAAAGGGGCGAACACTGAAGCTTTCTTT. It codes for CSAGEAKGANTEAFF.

This clonotype was counted at least ten times. V gene TRBV5-6 combines with J gene TRBJ2-2, with 11 bases matching TRBD1. CDR1 is SGHDT and CDR2 is YYEEEE in the germline V gene. This CDR3 has 16 residues. Trimming at V came to 0 bases and at J to 5 bases, leaving 3 bases not matched to a gene. CDR3 loop: CASSLGTGGWTGELFF. Here the CDR3 DNA reads TGTGCCAGCAGCTTGGGGACAGGGGGCTGGACCGGGGAGCTGTTTTTT.

This clonotype was recorded many times. The rearrangement uses TRBV4-3 and TRBJ1-2; 8 positions match TRBD1. This CDR3 has 13 amino acids. The germline V gene has CDR1 LGHNA and CDR2 YSLEER. V lost 4 bases, J lost 8 bases, and 6 bases stayed unmatched. The CDR3 coding sequence is TGCGCCAGCAGCCCAGGGACAGGAAGGGGCTACACCTTC. Translation: CASSPGTGRGYTF.

This clonotype was counted many times. The J gene is TRBJ2-3, the V gene TRBV4-2; perhaps D is TRBD1 or TRBD2 (5 bases each). V shed 1 base and J shed 6 bases, with 17 bases lying between them. The germline CDR1 and CDR2 sequences are LGHNA and YNFKEQ. The length of the CDR3 is 16 residues. The CDR3 here is CASSQAGTADGDTQYF. The CDR3 region has the DNA TGTGCCAGCAGCCAAGCAGGGACGGCGGACGGGGATACGCAGTATTTT.

This clonotype was recorded at least ten times. V and J are TRBV20-1 and TRBJ2-1; a weak D match, TRBD2 (7 bases). The CDR3 totals 16 residues. The V end lost 0 bases, the J end lost 6 bases, and 18 bases lay between the germline ends. Germline V gene sequence: CDR1 DFQATT, CDR2 SNEGSKA (reference sequence). The DNA for the CDR3 is TGCAGTGCTAGAGATCGGGTACCGGGGGGCCGCAATGAGCAGTTCTTC. Encoded protein: CSARDRVPGGRNEQFF.

This clonotype has at least ten counts. The chain recombines TRBV28 with TRBJ2-3; 7 bases are a match to TRBD2. Germline V gene data show CDR1 as MDHEN and CDR2 as SYDVKM. With 6 bases clipped from V and 2 bases from J, the junction kept 2 bases outside the gene matches. This CDR3 is built from 13 residues. CDR3 protein: CASRGGSTDTQYF. The CDR3 DNA reads as TGTGCCAGCAGGGGGGGGTCCACAGATACGCAGTATTTT.

The sample holds a few counts of this clonotype. The chain joins TRBV12-3 or TRBV12-4 to TRBJ2-3; D not resolved. Trimming left V 4 bases short and J 1 base short, with 9 bases between. This CDR3 has 14 residues. The CDR3 DNA sequence: TGTGCCAGCAGTTCAGTATTACGCACAGATACGCAGTATTTT. This encodes CASSSVLRTDTQYF.

This clonotype was counted at least ten times. The chain joins TRBV18 to TRBJ2-1; D might be TRBD1 (5 bases). The ends were cut back, 10 bases at V and 0 bases at J, with 13 bases in the middle. The germline gives CDR1 KGHSH, CDR2 LQKENI. The length of the CDR3 is 14 residues. The CDR3 is CATQGESSYNEQFF. The DNA for the CDR3 is TGTGCCACCCAAGGGGAAAGCTCCTACAATGAGCAGTTCTTC. Based on the CDR3 plus reference TRBV18 and TRBJ2-1, the full variable domain is NAGVMQNPRHLVRRRGQEARLRCSPMKGHSHVYWYRQLPEEGLKFMVYLQKENIIDESGMPKERFSAEFPKEGPSILRIQQVVRGDSAAYFCATQGESSYNEQFFGPGTRLTVL.

The rearrangement joins TRBV6-2 or TRBV6-3 to TRBJ1-2, with D tentatively TRBD1 (6 bases). The CDR3 length is 13 residues. Per the germline V gene, CDR1 is MNHEY and CDR2 is SVGEGT. V was clipped by 6 bases and J by 8 bases, with 16 bases between them. CDR3 residues: CASRLTGTLGYTF. The DNA of the CDR3 is TGTGCCAGCAGACTCACAGGGACTCTCGGCTACACCTTC.

This clonotype was counted a few times. The V call is TRBV28, the J call TRBJ2-7; 13 bases match TRBD2. The CDR3 sequence is 15 residues long. Germline CDR1 is MDHEN and CDR2 is SYDVKM. V gave up 6 bases and J gave up 4 bases; unmatched junction bases: 6. CDR3 region: CASSLTSGGVYEQYF. The CDR3 DNA sequence: TGTGCCAGCAGCCTAACTAGCGGGGGGGTATACGAGCAGTACTTC.

This clonotype has ten or more counts. The rearrangement uses TRBV19 and TRBJ2-5; D perhaps matches TRBD2 (5 bases). CDR1 is LNHDA, CDR2 SQIVND, per germline (reference sequence). Trimming took 9 bases from V and 5 from J, leaving 7 bases between them. The CDR3 totals 10 residues. CDR3 DNA sequence: TGTGCCAGCCCGGGGGAGACCCAGTACTTC. This encodes CASPGETQYF.

The V gene is TRBV5-1, the J gene TRBJ2-7; tentatively, D is TRBD2 (6 bases). Trimming took 0 bases from V and 0 from J, leaving 13 bases between them. The CDR3 length is 16 residues. Germline V gene sequence: CDR1 SGHRS, CDR2 YFSETQ. The CDR3 DNA sequence: TGCGCCAGCAGCTTGGGGGTGCTAGCGACCTCCTACGAGCAGTACTTC. Translated: CASSLGVLATSYEQYF.

The chain combines TRBV18 with TRBJ1-3, with TRBD1 identical over 8 bases. The V and J ends lost 4 bases and 2 bases, in that order; junction bases with no gene match: 4. Germline V CDR1 and CDR2: KGHSH, LQKENI. CDR3 length equals 15 residues. For the CDR3, the DNA is TGTGCCAGCTCACACGGGACAGGACCTGGAAACACCATATATTTT. This gives the protein CASSHGTGPGNTIYF.

This clonotype is medium-sized by share. V gene TRBV6-2 or TRBV6-3 combines with J gene TRBJ2-7; D is possibly TRBD2 (5 bases). Trimming shortened V by 2 bases and J by 5 bases, and 10 bases separated the two germline ends. CDR3 length equals 13 residues. Per germline, CDR1 MNHEY and CDR2 SVGEGT. CDR3 region: CASSYLPGNEQYF. The CDR3 DNA reads TGTGCCAGCAGTTACCTCCCGGGAAACGAGCAGTACTTC.

There are many counts of this clonotype. The gene calls are TRBV5-5 and TRBJ1-1; 8 positions agree with TRBD1. This CDR3 has 17 residues. Per germline, CDR1 SGHKS and CDR2 YYEKEE (reference sequence). The J segment lost 2 bases and the V segment lost 0 bases, leaving 9 bases of the junction unmatched. The CDR3 DNA is TGTGCCAGCAGCTTGGTCGACAGGGGTAAGGTAAACACTGAAGCTTTCTTT. Protein sequence: CASSLVDRGKVNTEAFF.

A few counts support this clonotype. V usage is TRBV20-1 and J usage is TRBJ2-3; D not certain. This CDR3 has 13 residues. Germline CDR1 is DFQATT and CDR2 is SNEGSKA (reference sequence). Deletions cut 0 bases from V and 2 bases from J, with 6 bases between. The CDR3 bases are TGCAGTGCTAGAGACCCACCCACAGATACGCAGTATTTT. This codes for CSARDPPTDTQYF.

This clonotype was seen many times. The chain employs TRBV20-1 and TRBJ1-4; D is unresolved. The V gene lost 0 bases and the J gene lost 0 bases, with 11 bases spanning the gap. Germline CDR1 reads DFQATT; CDR2 reads SNEGSKA (reference sequence). This CDR3 has 16 residues. The CDR3 nucleotides read TGCAGTGCTAGAGATAGGCAGATTGCAACTAATGAAAAACTGTTTTTT. Protein: CSARDRQIATNEKLFF.

This clonotype was seen at least ten times. V usage is TRBV29-1 and J usage is TRBJ2-5; D gene uncertain. With 4 bases removed from V and 2 bases from J, the gap between germline ends came to 11 bases. Germline V gives CDR1 SQVTM, CDR2 ANQGSEA. This CDR3 contains 13 residues. CDR3 DNA sequence: TGCAGCGTTGGTTCTATCAGTCAAGAGACCCAGTACTTC. It is translated as CSVGSISQETQYF.

This clonotype was counted ten times or more. The V and J genes are TRBV5-1 and TRBJ1-2; D gene ambiguous. CDR3 length: 14 residues. V lost 4 bases and J 0 bases, leaving 10 bases between the germline ends. Germline CDR1 SGHRS, CDR2 YFSETQ. The CDR3 sequence: CASSLREANYGYTF. CDR3 bases: TGCGCCAGCAGCCTGAGGGAAGCTAACTATGGCTACACCTTC. The full variable domain, its missing parts supplied by reference TRBV5-1 and TRBJ1-2, is KAGVTQTPRYLIKTRGQQVTLSCSPISGHRSVSWYQQTPGQGLQFLFEYFSETQRNKGNFPGRFSGRQFSNSRSEMNVSTLELGDSALYLCASSLREANYGYTFGSGTRLTVV.

This clonotype was picked up many times. This chain uses TRBV19 with TRBJ2-3; 10 positions agree with TRBD2. Germline V CDR1 and CDR2: LNHDA, SQIVND (reference sequence). This CDR3 contains 15 residues. V was clipped by 10 bases and J by 2 bases; unmatched bases: 9. The CDR3 bases are TGTGCCACCCGGACTAGCGGATTTCCCACAGATACGCAGTATTTT. Amino acids: CATRTSGFPTDTQYF. The full variable domain, rest sourced from reference TRBV19 and TRBJ2-3, is DGGITQSPKYLFRKEGQNVTLSCEQNLNHDAMYWYRQDPGQGLRLIYYSQIVNDFQKGDIAEGYSVSREKKESFPLTVTSAQKNPTAFYLCATRTSGFPTDTQYFGPGTRLTVL.

This clonotype is classed as medium-sized (0.01 to 0.1%). The V call is TRBV20-1, the J call TRBJ2-7; the match to TRBD1 covers 8 bases. Unmatched junction bases numbered 10, after V lost 3 bases and J lost 0 bases. Germline assignment: CDR1 DFQATT and CDR2 SNEGSKA (reference sequence). The CDR3 covers 16 residues. For the CDR3, the DNA is TGCAGTGCTAGTTTCCCCGGACAGGGAAGCTCCTACGAGCAGTACTTC. Protein product: CSASFPGQGSSYEQYF.

In its sample, this clonotype is medium-sized. The chain carries TRBV29-1 and TRBJ2-7; a weak D match, TRBD1 (5 bases). Germline lookup yields CDR1 SQVTM and CDR2 ANQGSEA. V gave up 2 bases and J gave up 1 base, with 12 bases separating them. The CDR3 contains 14 residues. The CDR3 spells CSVESVGPSYEQYF. As DNA, the CDR3 is TGCAGCGTTGAAAGCGTGGGGCCGTCCTACGAGCAGTACTTC.

This clonotype was seen ten or more times. The DNA for the CDR3 is TGCAGTGCTAGGACGGGACAAAATAATTCACCCCTCCACTTT. It translates to CSARTGQNNSPLHF. The genes are TRBV20-1 and TRBJ1-6; perhaps TRBD1 as D (6 bases). V was clipped by 3 bases and J by 5 bases, with 11 bases between them. The germline gives CDR1 DFQATT, CDR2 SNEGSKA (reference sequence). This CDR3 spans 14 amino acids.

The V call is TRBV20-1, the J call TRBJ2-7, with 10 positions matching TRBD2. In germline, CDR1 is DFQATT, CDR2 SNEGSKA (reference sequence). The CDR3 length is 18 residues. V shed 0 bases, J shed 6 bases, and the junction held 17 bases outside the gene matches. The CDR3 nucleotides are TGCAGTGCTAGAGATTGGGCTAGCGGGAGTAGCGGGTTAGCCGAGCAGTACTTC. This translates into CSARDWASGSSGLAEQYF.

The chain's CDR3 is CSARPANSYEQYF. CDR3 nucleotides: TGCAGTGCTAGACCCGCTAACTCCTACGAGCAGTACTTC. The chain combines TRBV20-1 with TRBJ2-7; no clear D. Per the germline V gene, CDR1 is DFQATT and CDR2 is SNEGSKA (reference sequence). The CDR3 is 13 residues long. V was cut by 2 bases and J by 0 bases, with 8 bases left in between.

Only a few counts were recorded for this clonotype. V is TRBV5-4 and J is TRBJ1-4; D is perhaps TRBD1 (5 bases). The CDR3 is 14 amino acids. The V and J ends lost 2 bases and 8 bases respectively, with 13 bases between them. Germline CDR1 SGHNT, CDR2 YYREEE (reference sequence). The CDR3 sequence is CASSFDRHREKLFF. CDR3 coding DNA: TGTGCCAGCAGCTTTGACAGACACCGCGAAAAACTGTTTTTT. Together with reference TRBV5-4 and TRBJ1-4, the CDR3 gives the full variable domain: ETGVTQSPTHLIKTRGQQVTLRCSSQSGHNTVSWYQQALGQGPQFIFQYYREEENGRGNFPPRFSGLQFPNYSSELNVNALELDDSALYLCASSFDRHREKLFFGSGTQLSVL.

This clonotype was seen many times. V usage is TRBV28 and J usage is TRBJ1-5; D not resolved. The CDR3 is made up of 13 amino acids. Germline V CDR1 and CDR2: MDHEN, SYDVKM. The germline V and J ends were trimmed by 6 bases and 6 bases, with 12 bases remaining between them. The CDR3 DNA sequence: TGTGCCAGCAGAGAGGCCGAGAGTCAGCCCCAGCATTTT. Protein: CASREAESQPQHF.

This clonotype was found many times. V and J are TRBV9 and TRBJ2-1; D ambiguous. The germline V gene encodes CDR1 SGDLS and CDR2 YYNGEE. The CDR3 has 15 amino acids. V gave up 2 bases and J gave up 2 bases, with 11 bases separating them. CDR3 bases: TGTGCCAGCAGCGTCGCAACGGTCCCCTACAATGAGCAGTTCTTC. As protein: CASSVATVPYNEQFF.